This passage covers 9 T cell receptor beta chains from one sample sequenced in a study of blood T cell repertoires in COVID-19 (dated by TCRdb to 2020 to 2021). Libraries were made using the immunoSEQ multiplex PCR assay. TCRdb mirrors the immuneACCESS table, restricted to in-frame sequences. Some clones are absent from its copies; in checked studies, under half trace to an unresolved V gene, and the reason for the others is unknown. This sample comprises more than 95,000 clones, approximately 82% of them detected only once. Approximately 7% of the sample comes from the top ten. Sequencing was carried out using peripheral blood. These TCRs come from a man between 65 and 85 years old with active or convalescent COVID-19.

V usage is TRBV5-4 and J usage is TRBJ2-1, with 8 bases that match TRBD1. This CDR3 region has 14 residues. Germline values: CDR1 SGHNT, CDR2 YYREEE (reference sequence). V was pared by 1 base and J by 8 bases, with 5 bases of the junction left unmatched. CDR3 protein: CASSLLQGADEQFF. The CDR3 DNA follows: TGTGCCAGCAGCTTGTTGCAGGGGGCTGATGAGCAGTTCTTC. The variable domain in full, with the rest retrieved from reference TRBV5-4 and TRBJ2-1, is ETGVTQSPTHLIKTRGQQVTLRCSSQSGHNTVSWYQQALGQGPQFIFQYYREEENGRGNFPPRFSGLQFPNYSSELNVNALELDDSALYLCASSLLQGADEQFFGPGTRLTVL.

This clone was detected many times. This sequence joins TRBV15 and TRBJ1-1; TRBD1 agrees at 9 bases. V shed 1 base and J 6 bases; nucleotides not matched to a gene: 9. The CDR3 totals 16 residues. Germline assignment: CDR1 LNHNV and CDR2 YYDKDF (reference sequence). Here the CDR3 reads CATSRARTGGGPEAFF. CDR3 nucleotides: TGTGCCACCAGCAGAGCTCGTACAGGGGGCGGACCTGAAGCTTTCTTT.

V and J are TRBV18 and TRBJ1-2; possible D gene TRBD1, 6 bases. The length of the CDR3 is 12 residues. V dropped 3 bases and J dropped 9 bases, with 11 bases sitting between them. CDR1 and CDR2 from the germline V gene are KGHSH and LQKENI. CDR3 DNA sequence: TGTGCCAGCTCACCGGAGACAGGAAGCTACACCTTC. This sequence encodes CASSPETGSYTF.

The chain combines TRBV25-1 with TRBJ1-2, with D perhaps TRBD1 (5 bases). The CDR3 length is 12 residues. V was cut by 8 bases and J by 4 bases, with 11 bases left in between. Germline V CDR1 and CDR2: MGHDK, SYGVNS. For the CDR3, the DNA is TGTGCCAGCCCACAGGTGCTCTATGGCTACACCTTC. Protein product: CASPQVLYGYTF.

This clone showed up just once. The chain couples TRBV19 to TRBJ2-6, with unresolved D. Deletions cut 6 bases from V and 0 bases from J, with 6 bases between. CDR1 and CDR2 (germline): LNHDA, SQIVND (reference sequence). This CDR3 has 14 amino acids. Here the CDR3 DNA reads TGTGCCAGTAGACGTAGCTCTGGGGCCAACGTCCTGACTTTC. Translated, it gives CASRRSSGANVLTF.

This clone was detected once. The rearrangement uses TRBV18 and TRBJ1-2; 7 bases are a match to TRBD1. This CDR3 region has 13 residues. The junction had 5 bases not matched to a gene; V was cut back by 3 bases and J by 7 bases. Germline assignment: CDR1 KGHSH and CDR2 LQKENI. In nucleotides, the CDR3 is TGTGCCAGCTCACCGAAGGGGGCGTTTGGCTACACCTTC. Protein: CASSPKGAFGYTF.

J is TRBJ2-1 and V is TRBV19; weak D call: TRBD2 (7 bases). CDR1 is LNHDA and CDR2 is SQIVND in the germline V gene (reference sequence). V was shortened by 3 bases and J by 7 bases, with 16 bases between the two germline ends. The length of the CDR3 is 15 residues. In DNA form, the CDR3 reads TGTGCCAGTAGTATGACGGGTAGGGGGGGGAATGAGCAGTTCTTC. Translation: CASSMTGRGGNEQFF.

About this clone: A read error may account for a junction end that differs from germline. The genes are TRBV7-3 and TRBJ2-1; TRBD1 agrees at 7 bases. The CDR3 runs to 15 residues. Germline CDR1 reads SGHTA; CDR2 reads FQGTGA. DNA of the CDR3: TGTGCCAGCAGCCTAACCGGGACAGTCGACAATGAGCAGTTCTTC. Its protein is CASSLTGTVDNEQFF.

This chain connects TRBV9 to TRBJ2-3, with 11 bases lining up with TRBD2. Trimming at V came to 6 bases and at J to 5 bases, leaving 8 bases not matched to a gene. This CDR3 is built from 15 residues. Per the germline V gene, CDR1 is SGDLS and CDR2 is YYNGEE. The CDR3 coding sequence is TGTGCCAGCACCTTTAGCGGGAGGGCCGAAGATACGCAGTATTTT. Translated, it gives CASTFSGRAEDTQYF.